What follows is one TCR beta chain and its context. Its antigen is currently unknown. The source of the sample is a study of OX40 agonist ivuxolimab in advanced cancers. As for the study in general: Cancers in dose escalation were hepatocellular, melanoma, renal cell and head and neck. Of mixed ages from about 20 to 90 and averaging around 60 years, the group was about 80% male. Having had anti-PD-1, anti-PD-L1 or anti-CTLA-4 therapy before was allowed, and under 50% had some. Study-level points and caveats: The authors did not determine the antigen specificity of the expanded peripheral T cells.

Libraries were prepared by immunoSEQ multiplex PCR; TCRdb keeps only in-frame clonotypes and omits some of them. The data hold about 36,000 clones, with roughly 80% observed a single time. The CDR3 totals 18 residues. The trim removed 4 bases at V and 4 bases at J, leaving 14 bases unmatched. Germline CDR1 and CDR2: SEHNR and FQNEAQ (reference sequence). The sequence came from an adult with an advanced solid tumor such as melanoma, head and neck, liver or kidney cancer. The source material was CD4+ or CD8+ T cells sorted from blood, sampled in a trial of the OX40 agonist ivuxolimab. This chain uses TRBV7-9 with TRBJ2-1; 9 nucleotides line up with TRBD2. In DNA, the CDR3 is TGTGCCAGCAGCTACCCCCCCGTTAGCGGGAGTTCGTACAATGAGCAGTTCTTC. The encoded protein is CASSYPPVSGSSYNEQFF.